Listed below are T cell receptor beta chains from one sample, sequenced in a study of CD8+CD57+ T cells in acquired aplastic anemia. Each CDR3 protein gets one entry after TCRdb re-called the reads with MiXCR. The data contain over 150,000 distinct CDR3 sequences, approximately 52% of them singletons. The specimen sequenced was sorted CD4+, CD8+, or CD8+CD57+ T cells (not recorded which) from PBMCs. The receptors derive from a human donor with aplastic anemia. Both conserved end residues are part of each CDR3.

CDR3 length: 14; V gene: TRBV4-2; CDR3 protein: CASSTRDRHNEQYF
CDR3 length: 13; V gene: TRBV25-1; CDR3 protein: CATSDGRGTEAFF
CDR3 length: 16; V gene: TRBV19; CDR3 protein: CASSMATSGDTGELFF
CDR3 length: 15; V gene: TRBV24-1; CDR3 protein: CATSDPRGAADTQYF
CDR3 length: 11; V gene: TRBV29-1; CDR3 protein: CSVEGHSEAFF
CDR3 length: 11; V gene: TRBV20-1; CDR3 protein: CSASVGYGYTF
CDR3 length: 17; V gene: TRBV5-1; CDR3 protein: CASSLRTGPVSSTEAFF
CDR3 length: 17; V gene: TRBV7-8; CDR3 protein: CASSLGLAGGGEVEQYF
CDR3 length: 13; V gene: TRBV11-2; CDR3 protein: CASSSSGPLTLHF
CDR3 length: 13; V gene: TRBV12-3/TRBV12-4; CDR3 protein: CASSPGEANVLTF
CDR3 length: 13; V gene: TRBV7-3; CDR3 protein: CASSRDRNTEAFF
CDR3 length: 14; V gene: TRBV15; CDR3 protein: CATSTSGTNNEQFF
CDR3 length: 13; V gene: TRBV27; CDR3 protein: CASSPYFTGELFF
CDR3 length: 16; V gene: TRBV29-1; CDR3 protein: CSVEDVWTGGPTEAFF
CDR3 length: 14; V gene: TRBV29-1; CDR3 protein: CSVGTGWDTGELFF
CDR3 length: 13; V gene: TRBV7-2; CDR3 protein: CASSLVLSYEQYF
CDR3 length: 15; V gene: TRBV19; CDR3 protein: CASSTLAGERNIQYF
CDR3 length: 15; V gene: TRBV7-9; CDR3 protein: CASSLGGQLNTEAFF
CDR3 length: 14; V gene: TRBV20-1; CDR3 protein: CSARDAGGSNVVFF
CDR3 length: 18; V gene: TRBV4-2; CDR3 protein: CASSQDRATPWGANVLTF
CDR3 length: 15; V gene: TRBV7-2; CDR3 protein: CASLQWGWRNTEAFF
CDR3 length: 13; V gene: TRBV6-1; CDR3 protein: CASSIGARDEQFF
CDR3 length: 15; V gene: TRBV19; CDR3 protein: CASSHVWGAQETQYF
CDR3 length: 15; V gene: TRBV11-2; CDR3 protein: CASSRTQDRHYEQYF
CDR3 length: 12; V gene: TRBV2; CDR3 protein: CASRIGNTEAFF
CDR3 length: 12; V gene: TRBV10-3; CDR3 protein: CAIMGQRYGYTF
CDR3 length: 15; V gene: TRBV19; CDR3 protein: CASSMGVRTNYEQYF
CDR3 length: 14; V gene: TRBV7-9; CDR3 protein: CASSPPTNQETQYF
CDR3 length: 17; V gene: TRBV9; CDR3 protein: CASSPGASGGAGDEQFF
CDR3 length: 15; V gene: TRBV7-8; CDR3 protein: CASSRGAGSSVEQYF
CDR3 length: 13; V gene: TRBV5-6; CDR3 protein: CASSLGSNSPLHF
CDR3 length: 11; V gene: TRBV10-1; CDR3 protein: CASSPGKVQYF
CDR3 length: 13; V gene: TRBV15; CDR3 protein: CATSRDQISPLHF
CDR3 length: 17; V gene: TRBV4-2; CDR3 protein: CARFGQSMGLAKNIQYF
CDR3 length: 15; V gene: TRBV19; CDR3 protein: CASSIEAYSNQPQHF
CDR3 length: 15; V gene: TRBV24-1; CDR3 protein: CATSDPGATYNEQFF
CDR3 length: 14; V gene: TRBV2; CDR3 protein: CASSQRDGQETQYF
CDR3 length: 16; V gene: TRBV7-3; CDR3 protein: CASSPSPGQGTDTQYF
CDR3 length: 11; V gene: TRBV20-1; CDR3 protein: CSPWRGEKLFF
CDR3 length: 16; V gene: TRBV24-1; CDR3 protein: CATSDPRDRGFNEQYF
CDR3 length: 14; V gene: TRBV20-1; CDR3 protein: CSARAGTENSPLHF
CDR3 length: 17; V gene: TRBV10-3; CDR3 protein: CAISDQVGQKLYSPLHF
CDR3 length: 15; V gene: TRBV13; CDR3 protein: CASSYSTVNTGELFF
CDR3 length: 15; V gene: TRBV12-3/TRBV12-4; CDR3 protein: CASSLGRGYNQPQHF
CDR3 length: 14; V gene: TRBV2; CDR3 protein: CASSLIAGGYEQYF
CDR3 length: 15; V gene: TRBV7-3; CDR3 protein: CASSAGQGYNSPLHF
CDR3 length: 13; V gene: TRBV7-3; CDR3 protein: CASSSHSGNTIYF
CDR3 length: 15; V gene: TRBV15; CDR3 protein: CATSPKDRESDTQYF
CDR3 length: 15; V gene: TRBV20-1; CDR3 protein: CSARRRGGRANVLTF
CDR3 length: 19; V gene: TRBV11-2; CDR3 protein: CASSLGADLGRGANYGYTF
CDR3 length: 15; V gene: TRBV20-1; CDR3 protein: CSARDRRVSTDTQYF
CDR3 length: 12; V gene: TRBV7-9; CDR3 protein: CASNPPNNEQFF